One T cell receptor (beta chain) is described in this entry. Its specificity is unknown. A universal primer site was incorporated via template switching, and the cDNA contained unique molecular identifiers. TCRdb reprocessed the 5' RACE reads with MiXCR, giving one entry per CDR3 protein. The repertoire has some 710,000 distinct CDR3 sequences, 5.5% to 6.5% of them found once; the top ten carry 1.5% to 2%. The data were obtained in a study of identical twins. Findings and limits, study-wide: For cord blood, abundant beta clonotypes had fewer insertions, unlike memory repertoires, which showed none. For monozygotic twins, models underestimated out-of-frame TCR alpha sharing.

J gave up 2 bases and V 4 bases, and 5 bases lay outside the gene matches. This CDR3 contains 13 residues. The germline gives CDR1 DFQATT, CDR2 SNEGSKA (reference sequence). The sequenced material came from naive T cells sorted from blood. The chain combines TRBV20-1 with TRBJ2-7; 7 positions match TRBD2. This receptor was taken from a young man in good health. CDR3 bases: TGCAGTGCTATGCGGGAGTCCACCTACGAGCAGTACTTC. It translates to CSAMRESTYEQYF.